This T cell receptor beta chain came from a study of CXCR3-negative and CXCR3-positive naive CD8 T cells. UMI-tagged TRB cDNA libraries were built via 5' RACE. Following a re-call of the 5' RACE reads, TCRdb has one entry per CDR3 protein and lacks DNA. Its table lists about 120,000 distinct CDR3 sequences. CDR1 is SEHNR and CDR2 is FQNEAQ in the germline V gene (reference sequence). This CDR3 has 15 residues. V and J are TRBV7-9 and TRBJ2-1; the TCRdb call, TRBD2, lacks DNA for checking. This receptor was obtained from a human donor in good health. Some clones in this sample may be carry-over from other donors' samples. The sequenced sample was naive CXCR3- CD8+ T cells from blood. Stated subset: CD45RO-CCR7+CD27+CD95- naive CD8+ T cells lacking CXCR3 (TNR3-). CDR3 sequence reads: CASSSLADSYNEQFF.